The 6 T cell receptor beta chains given below trace back to one sample, sequenced in a study of blood T cell repertoires in COVID-19. Generated by immunoSEQ multiplex PCR, the TCRdb table keeps only in-frame clones and is missing some. The sample holds roughly 100,000 clones, approximately 78% seen once. The sequencing sample was made of peripheral blood. These receptor sequences come from a man in his sixties with active or convalescent COVID-19.

This chain links TRBV5-1 with TRBJ2-1, with D maybe TRBD1 (5 bases). Between the trimmed V and J ends, which lost 6 bases and 4 bases, there was a span of 20 bases. CDR3 size: 16 residues. Germline V gene sequence: CDR1 SGHRS, CDR2 YFSETQ. DNA of the CDR3: TGCGCCAGCACCCAGGGCCGGAGTATAACATACAATGAGCAGTTCTTC. Protein product: CASTQGRSITYNEQFF.

This chain connects TRBV25-1 to TRBJ2-5; the D gene is possibly TRBD2 (5 bases). CDR1 and CDR2 (germline): MGHDK, SYGVNS. This CDR3 has 18 residues. Trimming pared 7 bases from V and 5 bases from J, leaving 29 bases between. The CDR3 protein is CASTGRSAELGSWETQYF. The CDR3, as DNA: TGTGCCAGCACCGGAAGGTCAGCGGAGCTAGGTTCTTGGGAGACCCAGTACTTC.

The chain carries TRBV18 and TRBJ1-2; perhaps TRBD1 as D (5 bases). V dropped 2 bases and J dropped 2 bases, with 18 bases sitting between them. This CDR3 has 17 amino acids. CDR1 is KGHSH and CDR2 is LQKENI in the germline V gene. The CDR3 is CASSPETQALLNYGYTF. The CDR3 DNA reads TGTGCCAGCTCACCAGAGACACAGGCACTTTTAAACTATGGCTACACCTTC.

The V and J genes are TRBV29-1 and TRBJ1-2, with 9 bases identical to TRBD1. Germline V lookup: CDR1 SQVTM, CDR2 ANQGSEA. The CDR3 spans 13 residues. The junction had 6 bases not matched to a gene; V was cut back by 3 bases and J by 7 bases. The DNA for the CDR3 is TGCAGCGTTGACCCCGGGACAGGGAGTGGCTACACCTTC. This translates into CSVDPGTGSGYTF.

The chain uses TRBV11-3 and TRBJ1-1; D call uncertain. V was cut by 1 base and J by 1 base, with 13 bases left in between. The CDR3 totals 16 residues. Looked up from germline, CDR1 is SGHNT and CDR2 is YENEEA. This chain's CDR3 is CASSLGQELANTEAFF. In DNA form, the CDR3 reads TGTGCCAGCAGCTTAGGGCAGGAGCTAGCGAACACTGAAGCTTTCTTT.

CDR3: CASSPSRPNEQFF. Written as DNA, the CDR3 is TGTGCCAGTAGCCCTAGCCGTCCAAATGAGCAGTTCTTC. The genes are TRBV19 and TRBJ2-1, with a tentative D call TRBD2 (5 bases). Germline V lookup: CDR1 LNHDA, CDR2 SQIVND (reference sequence). Between the trimmed V and J ends, which lost 6 bases and 7 bases, there was a span of 13 bases. CDR3 size: 13 residues.